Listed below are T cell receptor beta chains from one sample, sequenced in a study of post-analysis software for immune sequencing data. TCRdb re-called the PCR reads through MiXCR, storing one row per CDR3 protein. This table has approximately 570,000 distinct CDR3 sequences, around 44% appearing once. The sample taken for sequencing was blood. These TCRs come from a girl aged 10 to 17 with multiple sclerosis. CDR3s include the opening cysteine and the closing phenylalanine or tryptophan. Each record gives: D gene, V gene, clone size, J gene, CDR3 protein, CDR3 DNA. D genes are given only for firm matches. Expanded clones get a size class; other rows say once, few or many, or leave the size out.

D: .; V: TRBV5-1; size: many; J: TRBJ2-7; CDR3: CASSLGDEQYF; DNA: TGTGCCAGCAGTTTAGGGGACGAGCAGTACTTC
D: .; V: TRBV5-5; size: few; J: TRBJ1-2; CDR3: CASSFGDGVDGYTF; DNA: TGTGCCAGCAGCTTTGGTGACGGGGTGGATGGCTACACCTTC
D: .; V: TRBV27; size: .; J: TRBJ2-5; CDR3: CASTPTSGNGETQYF; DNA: TGTGCCAGCACCCCTACGTCGGGGAATGGAGAGACCCAGTACTTC
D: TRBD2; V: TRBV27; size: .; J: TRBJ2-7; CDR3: CASSLYTSGSGEQYF; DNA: TGTGCCAGCAGTTTATACACTAGCGGGAGTGGCGAGCAGTACTTC
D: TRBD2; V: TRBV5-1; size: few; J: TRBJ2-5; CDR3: CASSLPLAGVEETQYF; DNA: TGCGCCAGCAGCTTGCCACTAGCGGGAGTAGAAGAGACCCAGTACTTC
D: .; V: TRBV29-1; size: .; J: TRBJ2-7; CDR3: CSVRTGYEQYF; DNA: TGCAGCGTGAGGACCGGCTACGAGCAGTACTTC
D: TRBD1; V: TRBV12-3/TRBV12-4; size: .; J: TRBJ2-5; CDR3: CASDCRWTGEKETQYF; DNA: TGTGCCAGCGACTGTCGGTGGACAGGGGAAAAGGAGACCCAGTACTTC
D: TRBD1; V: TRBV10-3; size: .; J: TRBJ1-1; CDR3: CAISEDREVTEAFF; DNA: TGTGCCATCAGTGAGGACAGGGAGGTCACTGAAGCTTTCTTT
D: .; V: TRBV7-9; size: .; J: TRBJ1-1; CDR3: CASSFESGNTEAFF; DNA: TGTGCCAGCAGCTTTGAATCGGGGAACACTGAAGCTTTCTTT
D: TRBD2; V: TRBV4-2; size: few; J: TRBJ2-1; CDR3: CASSQVTSRRNEQFF; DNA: TGTGCCAGCAGCCAAGTGACTAGCAGGCGCAATGAGCAGTTCTTC
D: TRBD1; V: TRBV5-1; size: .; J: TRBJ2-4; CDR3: CASSYGQGKNIQYF; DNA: TGCGCCAGCAGCTACGGACAGGGAAAAAACATTCAGTACTTC
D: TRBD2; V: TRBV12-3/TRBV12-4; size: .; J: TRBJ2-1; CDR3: CASILGLAGVREQFF; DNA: TGTGCCAGCATCCTGGGACTAGCGGGCGTCAGGGAGCAGTTCTTC
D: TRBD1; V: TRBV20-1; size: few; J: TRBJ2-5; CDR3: CSARVGTAETQYF; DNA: TGCAGTGCTAGAGTCGGGACAGCGGAGACCCAGTACTTC
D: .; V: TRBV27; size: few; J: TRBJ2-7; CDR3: CASSLGTPSSYEQYF; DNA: TGTGCCAGCAGTTTAGGGACTCCCAGCTCCTACGAGCAGTACTTC
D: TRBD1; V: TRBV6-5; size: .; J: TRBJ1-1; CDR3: CASSQETGLAFF; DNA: TGTGCCAGCAGTCAAGAGACAGGGCTAGCTTTCTTT
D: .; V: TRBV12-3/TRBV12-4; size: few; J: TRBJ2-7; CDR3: CASSLEENDYEQYF; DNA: TGTGCCAGCAGTTTAGAGGAGAATGACTACGAGCAGTACTTC
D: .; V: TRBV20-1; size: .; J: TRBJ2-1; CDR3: CSDSLNRAYNEQFF; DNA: TGCAGTGATAGTCTCAACCGAGCCTACAATGAGCAGTTCTTC
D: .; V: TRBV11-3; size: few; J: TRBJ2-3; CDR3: CASSYRIGPTGDTQYF; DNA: TGTGCCAGCAGCTACAGAATCGGCCCTACGGGGGATACGCAGTATTTT
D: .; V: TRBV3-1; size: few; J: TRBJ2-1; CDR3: CASSQGGLLYNEQFF; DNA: TGTGCCAGCAGCCAAGGCGGACTACTATACAATGAGCAGTTCTTC